A single sample gave rise to the 22 T cell receptor beta chains below, sequenced in a study of shared clonotypes between healthy human individuals. Produced via immunoSEQ multiplex PCR; TCRdb's table is partial and in-frame only. The sample has about 1.1 million clones, 77% seen once; the top ten hold roughly 0.82%. Specimen: memory CD4+ T cells from PBMCs. Subset denoted: CD45RA-negative fraction. These receptors were taken from a man aged 18 to 35 in good health. Some clones in this sample may be carry-over from other donors' samples.

This clone was observed a handful of times. The genes are TRBV7-9 and TRBJ2-3, with D possibly called TRBD1 or TRBD2 (5 bases each). Looked up from germline, CDR1 is SEHNR and CDR2 is FQNEAQ (reference sequence). CDR3 length equals 14 residues. The germline V and J ends were trimmed by 5 bases and 9 bases, with 18 bases remaining between them. The CDR3 DNA reads TGTGCCAGCAGCCCTTCAGGGACGAGGGGCACGCAGTATTTT. The encoded protein is CASSPSGTRGTQYF.

The rearrangement links TRBV5-8 to TRBJ1-1, with D possibly TRBD1 on 6 matching bases. Deletions cut 3 bases from V and 2 bases from J, with 8 bases between. The CDR3 consists of 13 residues. The germline CDR1 and CDR2 sequences are SGHTS and YDEGEE. The CDR3 bases are TGTGCCAGCAGCTCCAGGGGTAACACTGAAGCTTTCTTT. Residues: CASSSRGNTEAFF.

This clone is a singleton in its sample. The junction departs from the called germline gene at one end, perhaps through a read error. The CDR3 DNA reads TGTGCCAGCAGCTTAGGTAGTAGCGGCTCCCTCTTC. Its translation: CASSLGSSGSLF. The J gene is TRBJ2-1, the V gene TRBV7-9; tentatively, D is TRBD2 (6 bases). The germline V gene has CDR1 SEHNR and CDR2 FQNEAQ (reference sequence). The CDR3 sequence is 12 residues long.

This rearrangement joins TRBV7-8 to TRBJ1-5; the D gene is possibly TRBD1 (5 bases). V was pared by 1 base and J by 0 bases, with 7 bases between. CDR3 size: 15 residues. The V gene's germline CDR1 is SGHVS and CDR2 FQNEAQ. Here the CDR3 DNA reads TGTGCCAGCAGCTTAGGGGGCAATAGCAATCAGCCCCAGCATTTT. Translating it yields CASSLGGNSNQPQHF.

With regard to this clone: This may stem from a read error, because a much larger clone lies one nucleotide away. Other DNA sequences in the same sample also yield this CDR3. This rearrangement joins TRBV28 to TRBJ1-2, with D maybe TRBD1 (5 bases). V lost 3 bases and J lost 5, with 7 bases in between. This CDR3 spans 12 amino acids. CDR1 and CDR2 from the germline V gene are MDHEN and SYDVKM. The CDR3 region has the DNA TGTGCCAGCAGTTTGGGGGGGTATGGCTACACCTTC. This gives the protein CASSLGGYGYTF.

The chain recombines TRBV2 with TRBJ2-2, with D unclear. CDR3 length equals 13 residues. The germline V and J ends were trimmed by 7 bases and 7 bases, with 13 bases remaining between them. The germline gives CDR1 SNHLY, CDR2 FYNNEI. In DNA, the CDR3 is TGTGCCAGCATTGGCAGTCCTCGCGGGGAGCTGTTTTTT. Amino acids: CASIGSPRGELFF.

On this clone: It may be a read error: a sequence one base away is much more abundant. This CDR3 is also generated by other DNA sequences in the sample. The V gene is TRBV30, the J gene TRBJ1-5; 10 bases line up with TRBD1. The ends lost 2 bases at V and 5 bases at J; junction bases unmatched: 6. The CDR3 length is 15 residues. Germline CDR1 reads GTSNPN; CDR2 reads SVGIG (reference sequence). CDR3 in amino acids: CAWSTRDRGYQPQHF. CDR3 nucleotides: TGTGCCTGGAGTACCCGGGACAGGGGATATCAGCCCCAGCATTTT.

The chain combines TRBV6-5 with TRBJ1-5, with a tentative D call TRBD1 (5 bases). Germline loops: CDR1 MNHEY, CDR2 SVGAGI. CDR3 size: 14 residues. The V end was cut by 2 bases, the J end by 5 bases, with 10 bases between. CDR3 amino acids: CASSYKLGDQPQHF. The CDR3 DNA reads TGTGCCAGCAGTTACAAATTGGGGGATCAGCCCCAGCATTTT.

V and J are TRBV2 and TRBJ1-5; 10 bases are a match to TRBD1. Germline loops: CDR1 SNHLY, CDR2 FYNNEI. The CDR3 runs to 17 residues. The V segment lost 2 bases and the J segment 2 bases; nucleotides outside the gene matches: 6. As DNA, the CDR3 is TGTGCCAGCAGTGAATTTTGGACAGGGGGTGGCAATCAGCCCCAGCATTTT. Translation: CASSEFWTGGGNQPQHF.

Notes on this clone: Different DNA sequences within this sample yield the same CDR3. V and J are TRBV29-1 and TRBJ2-3, with D possibly being TRBD2 (6 bases). Germline CDR1 and CDR2: SQVTM and ANQGSEA. The CDR3 loop spans 14 amino acids. Trimming pared 3 bases from V and 1 base from J, leaving 11 bases between. The CDR3 spells CSVEGGRGTDTQYF. DNA for the CDR3: TGCAGCGTTGAGGGGGGTAGAGGCACAGATACGCAGTATTTT.

The J gene is TRBJ1-4, the V gene TRBV10-3; D uncertain. The germline V gene has CDR1 ENHRY and CDR2 SYGVKD. With 10 bases removed from V and 7 bases from J, the gap between germline ends came to 13 bases. CDR3 length: 12 residues. CDR3: CASSIATEKLFF. In DNA form, the CDR3 reads TGTGCCAGCTCGATCGCGACTGAAAAACTGTTTTTT.

V and J are TRBV5-1 and TRBJ2-1; D unresolved. Trimming left V 1 base short and J 0 bases short, with 11 bases between. The CDR3 extends over 16 amino acids. Germline V gene sequence: CDR1 SGHRS, CDR2 YFSETQ. In DNA form, the CDR3 reads TGCGCCAGCAGCTTGCCAAGCGCAAGCTCCTACAATGAGCAGTTCTTC. Residues: CASSLPSASSYNEQFF.

The chain joins TRBV7-7 to TRBJ2-5, with D possibly being TRBD2 (6 bases). Trimming stripped 2 bases from V and 2 bases from J, with 12 bases between. CDR1 is SSHAT, CDR2 FNYEAQ, per germline (reference sequence). The CDR3 length is 15 residues. CDR3 DNA: TGTGCCAGCAGCTTAACAATTAGCGGTCAAGAGACCCAGTACTTC. It codes for CASSLTISGQETQYF.

The J gene is TRBJ1-3, the V gene TRBV7-2, with D perhaps matching TRBD1 (6 bases). This CDR3 is 14 amino acids long. Trimming took 10 bases from V and 3 from J, leaving 16 bases between them. Germline CDR1 reads SGHTA; CDR2 reads FQGNSA. CDR3 region: CATAGQGIGNTIYF. The CDR3 nucleotides are TGTGCCACAGCGGGACAAGGAATTGGAAACACCATATATTTT.

This clone was counted a few times. A single base separates this from a much larger clone, so it may be a read error. Other DNA sequences in this sample translate to the same CDR3. The chain uses TRBV11-3 and TRBJ2-3; D might be TRBD1 or TRBD2, each matching 5 bases. Germline-derived CDR1 and CDR2 are SGHNT and YENEEA. The CDR3 has 13 residues. With 3 bases removed from V and 1 base from J, the gap between germline ends came to 5 bases. CDR3 sequence (DNA): TGTGCCAGCAGCTTGGGGGGCACAGATACGCAGTATTTT. It encodes CASSLGGTDTQYF.

This chain joins TRBV19 and TRBJ2-2, with TRBD2 matching over 10 bases. Unmatched junction bases numbered 7, after V lost 6 bases and J lost 0 bases. The CDR3 runs to 17 residues. CDR1 LNHDA and CDR2 SQIVND come from the germline V gene (reference sequence). The CDR3 coding sequence is TGTGCCAGTAGAAAGCGGGAGGGCCTAGCGAACACCGGGGAGCTGTTTTTT. It translates to CASRKREGLANTGELFF.

The chain links TRBV5-1 to TRBJ2-2; 9 bases align to TRBD2. This CDR3 comprises 16 residues. After removal of 0 bases from V and 7 bases from J, the junction contained 7 bases not matched to a gene. CDR1 and CDR2 from the germline V gene are SGHRS and YFSETQ. This CDR3 reads CASSLVAGVGIGELFF. CDR3 DNA: TGCGCCAGCAGCTTGGTAGCGGGAGTCGGTATCGGGGAGCTGTTTTTT. Full variable domain (missing parts from reference TRBV5-1 and TRBJ2-2): KAGVTQTPRYLIKTRGQQVTLSCSPISGHRSVSWYQQTPGQGLQFLFEYFSETQRNKGNFPGRFSGRQFSNSRSEMNVSTLELGDSALYLCASSLVAGVGIGELFFGEGSRLTVL.

The V gene is TRBV27, the J gene TRBJ2-7; D is unresolved. Germline loops: CDR1 MNHEY, CDR2 SMNVEV (reference sequence). The CDR3 consists of 16 residues. With 1 base removed from V and 4 bases from J, the gap between germline ends came to 17 bases. The CDR3 loop reads CASSLFGLGLAYEQYF. In DNA form, the CDR3 reads TGTGCCAGCAGTTTATTTGGGTTAGGCTTAGCATACGAGCAGTACTTC.

This clone was detected once. The chain recombines TRBV9 with TRBJ2-1; 11 nucleotides match TRBD2. The ends lost 4 bases at V and 3 bases at J; junction bases unmatched: 6. CDR3 length: 16 amino acids. CDR1 SGDLS and CDR2 YYNGEE come from the germline V gene. This CDR3 reads CASSLAGLAVYNEQFF. The CDR3, as DNA: TGTGCCAGCAGCCTAGCGGGACTAGCGGTCTACAATGAGCAGTTCTTC. The full variable domain, rest sourced from reference TRBV9 and TRBJ2-1, is DSGVTQTPKHLITATGQRVTLRCSPRSGDLSVYWYQQSLDQGLQFLIQYYNGEERAKGNILERFSAQQFPDLHSELNLSSLELGDSALYFCASSLAGLAVYNEQFFGPGTRLTVL.

Worth noting for this clone: Other DNA variants within this sample encode the same CDR3. The rearrangement joins TRBV30 to TRBJ2-5; tentatively, D is TRBD1 or TRBD2 (5 bases each). Germline V CDR1 and CDR2: GTSNPN, SVGIG (reference sequence). The CDR3 sequence is 13 residues long. The germline V and J ends were trimmed by 0 bases and 4 bases, with 9 bases remaining between them. DNA for the CDR3: TGTGCCTGGAGTGTGCGAGGGGTAGAGACCCAGTACTTC. Its translation is CAWSVRGVETQYF.

Concerning this clone itself: Possible read error: a much larger clone is one base away. J is TRBJ1-1 and V is TRBV2; D is perhaps TRBD1 (6 bases). Germline assignment: CDR1 SNHLY and CDR2 FYNNEI. The CDR3 runs to 13 residues. With 4 bases removed from V and 1 base from J, the gap between germline ends came to 7 bases. CDR3 in amino acids: CASSARGNTEAFF. The DNA of the CDR3 is TGTGCCAGCAGTGCCAGGGGGAACACTGAAGCTTTCTTT.

This chain links TRBV4-1 with TRBJ1-2; a possible D gene is TRBD1 (5 bases). This CDR3 region has 16 residues. Trimming removed 2 bases at V and 8 bases at J, with 21 bases between. From germline, CDR1 is MGHRA and CDR2 YSYEKL. CDR3 loop: CASSQPQGEQGKGYTF. The CDR3 DNA reads as TGCGCCAGCAGCCAACCCCAAGGGGAACAAGGAAAAGGCTACACCTTC.